This TCR beta chain was profiled in a study of blood T cell repertoires in COVID-19. Overall study: Sources were T cells, B-cell-depleted T cells, or PBMCs; the material itself was cDNA or gDNA.

Original analysis: Amplified reference gene primers provided the basis for estimating nucleated cell counts. Sequencing was performed with immunoSEQ multiplex PCR; in TCRdb, only in-frame clones are kept and a portion is missing. V and J calls and clone size come straight from that table; D and trimming were deduced from the DNA. The sample contains nearly 45,000 clones, over 75% of which appear only once. In germline, CDR1 is LNHDA, CDR2 SQIVND (reference sequence). This CDR3 is built from 13 residues. This receptor was obtained from a human donor in a cohort sampled during active COVID-19. The sequenced material came from peripheral blood. V and J are TRBV19 and TRBJ1-1; maybe TRBD1 (5 bases). The DNA for the CDR3 is TGTGCGGCAGCAAGGGGCTGGAACACTGAAGCTTTCTTT. It is translated as CAAARGWNTEAFF.